By sample fraction, the clone carrying this T cell receptor beta chain is medium-sized (0.01 to 0.1%). What it binds is unknown. This record belongs to a study of metastatic and nonmetastatic thyroid tumors. Overall study results and limits: Across blood and tumor, TCR beta diversity in malignant thyroid tumors was reportedly significantly higher than in benign nodules.

In the authors' methods: Researchers built a distant-metastasis classifier for papillary thyroid cancer that drew on CDR3 differences across clinicopathological groups. TCRdb called clones again from the PCR reads with MiXCR. The V and J calls, along with clone size, are taken from TCRdb and not from the paper's own processing. The data show some 20,000 clones, about a quarter seen once. V was cut by 6 bases and J by 1 base, with 12 bases left in between. The CDR3 consists of 14 residues. Germline CDR1 is SEHNR and CDR2 is FQNEAQ (reference sequence). All patients were treatment-naive before thyroid surgery.

The rearrangement joins TRBV7-9 to TRBJ1-1, with unresolved D. The sequence was obtained from a female donor with papillary thyroid cancer or a benign thyroid nodule (not recorded which). Some clones in this sample may be carry-over from other donors' samples. The specimen sequenced was blood. CDR3 sequence reads: CASRPILENTEAFF. In DNA form, the CDR3 reads TGTGCCAGCAGACCGATTCTCGAGAACACTGAAGCTTTCTTT.